The rows below give T cell receptor beta chains drawn from one sample of a study of blood T cell repertoires in COVID-19. Profiled with immunoSEQ multiplex PCR; TCRdb holds only in-frame clones, not every one. Of some 200,000 clones listed, around 90% are singletons. Sequenced input: peripheral blood. These TCRs come from a man in his 70s with acute or convalescent COVID-19. Each CDR3 is given with its conserved first and last residue. Not every row has a clone size; where given, it reads once, few, many or a size class.

TRBJ1-2,.,TRBV15,CATSIYPSPGQPTF
TRBJ2-3,once,TRBV29-1,CSVSEPSTDTQYF
TRBJ2-2,.,TRBV30,CAWGGHRGNTGELFF
TRBJ2-7,.,TRBV4-3,CASSQYRTGGHYEQYF
TRBJ2-7,.,TRBV27,CASSPFVGNLYEQYF
TRBJ2-5,.,TRBV28,CASSSPRGGAETQYF
TRBJ2-5,.,TRBV3-1/TRBV3-2,CASSRAGAGETQYF
TRBJ1-2,.,TRBV7-9,CASSLEGGYYGYTF
TRBJ1-5,.,TRBV15,CATLDINSNQPQHF
TRBJ1-2,.,TRBV19,CASRGAVNYGYTF
TRBJ2-1,.,TRBV29-1,CSVEILAGGLYNEQFF
TRBJ1-1,.,TRBV29-1,CSVSDRLRTEAFF
TRBJ1-1,once,TRBV15,CATSRGTGYFEAFF
TRBJ2-5,once,TRBV10-3,CAISDPSGRAGGETQYF
TRBJ2-1,.,TRBV2,CASSVRQATYNEQFF
TRBJ2-5,.,TRBV20-1,CSASGFVAGPQETQYF
TRBJ1-1,.,TRBV9,CASGQPNTEAFF
TRBJ1-6,.,TRBV5-1,CASSLDPGQGVLGSPLHF
TRBJ1-2,.,TRBV2,CASSTGTGNYGYTF
TRBJ2-1,.,TRBV19,CASRGTGGGNEQFF
TRBJ2-1,.,TRBV4-1,CASSLSSAGLYNEQFF
TRBJ1-6,.,TRBV4-1,CASSQETDNSPLHF
TRBJ1-1,.,TRBV15,CATSTYRGRTEAFF
TRBJ2-7,.,TRBV4-2,CASSQLAPPSYEQYF
TRBJ2-5,.,TRBV2,CASSVNGQGSQETQYF
TRBJ2-5,.,TRBV25-1,CASSDYLGQETQYF
TRBJ1-5,.,TRBV19,CASSISGHLFSNQPQHF
TRBJ1-2,.,TRBV5-1,CASSNEQGDYGYTF
TRBJ1-2,.,TRBV7-9,CASSLGTDPNYGYTF
TRBJ2-3,.,TRBV14,CASSLNREMQYF
TRBJ2-5,.,TRBV18,CASSLNRGLETQYF
TRBJ1-2,.,TRBV3-1/TRBV3-2,CASSQGDRVFYGYTF
TRBJ2-6,few,TRBV19,CASSIKGQGARGANVLTF
TRBJ2-7,.,TRBV11-2,CASSLQEGVSYEQYF
TRBJ2-1,.,TRBV19,CASSIMASGSNEQFF
TRBJ1-3,.,TRBV5-4,CASSLSGSGNTIYF
TRBJ2-3,.,TRBV25-1,CASSDDFTDTQYF
TRBJ1-6,.,TRBV19,CASAPWGGNSPLHF
TRBJ2-7,once,TRBV7-6,CASSLGQGVSYEQYF
TRBJ2-7,.,TRBV1,CTSSESDYF
TRBJ1-5,.,TRBV5-1,CASSKQGASRYFNQPQHF
TRBJ1-5,.,TRBV5-1,CASSSGTGPNQPQHF
TRBJ2-3,.,TRBV5-1,CASSLYGSTDTQYF
TRBJ2-1,.,TRBV19,CAPPWGDSYNEQFF
TRBJ1-5,.,TRBV19,CASSIVRQLRSNQPQHF
TRBJ1-5,many,TRBV6-5,CASSNRELNQPQHF
TRBJ2-7,.,TRBV10-1,CASSACCTWTSGRYEQYF
TRBJ1-1,.,TRBV19,CASETGGAETEAFF
TRBJ2-7,.,TRBV7-2,CASSQDRREQYF
TRBJ2-1,.,TRBV11-2,CASSFGTGFNEQFF
TRBJ2-1,.,TRBV14,CASSSQGGVDEQFF
TRBJ1-4,.,TRBV2,CASSSRLGGLSLFF
TRBJ2-1,.,TRBV5-1,CASSLAAGFYNEQFF
TRBJ2-2,.,TRBV15,CATSRPPGQLNTGELFF